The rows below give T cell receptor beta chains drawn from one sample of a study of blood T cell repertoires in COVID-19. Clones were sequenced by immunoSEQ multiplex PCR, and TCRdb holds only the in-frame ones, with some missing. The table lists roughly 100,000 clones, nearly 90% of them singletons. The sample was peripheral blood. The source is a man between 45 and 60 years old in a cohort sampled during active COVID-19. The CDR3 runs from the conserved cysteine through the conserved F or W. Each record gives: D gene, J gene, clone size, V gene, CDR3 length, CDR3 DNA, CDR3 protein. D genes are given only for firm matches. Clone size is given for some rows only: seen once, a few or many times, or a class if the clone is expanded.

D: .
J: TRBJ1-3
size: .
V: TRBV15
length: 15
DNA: TGTGCCACCAGTGGTCAGATCAACTCTGGAAACACCATATATTTT
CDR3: CATSGQINSGNTIYF

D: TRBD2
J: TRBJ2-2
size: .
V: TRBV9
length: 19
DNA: TGTGCCAGCAGCGCCCAGGGGACTAGCGGGGGGTCACAAGCCGGGGAGCTGTTTTTT
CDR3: CASSAQGTSGGSQAGELFF

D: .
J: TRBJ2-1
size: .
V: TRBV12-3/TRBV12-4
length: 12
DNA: TGTGCCAGCAGTTACTCCGTTGGTGAGCAGTTCTTC
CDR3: CASSYSVGEQFF

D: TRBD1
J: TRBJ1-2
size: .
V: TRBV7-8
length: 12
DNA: TGTGCCAGCCGGGGACAGATCTATGGCTACACCTTC
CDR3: CASRGQIYGYTF

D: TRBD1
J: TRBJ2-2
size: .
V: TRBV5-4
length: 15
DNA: TGTGCCAGCAGCCGAGACAGGGGGCGATCCGGGGAGCTGTTTTTT
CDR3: CASSRDRGRSGELFF

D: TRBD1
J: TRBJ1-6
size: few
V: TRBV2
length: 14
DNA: TGTGCCAGCAGCGCGACAGGGGGCGGGTCACCCCTCCACTTT
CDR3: CASSATGGGSPLHF

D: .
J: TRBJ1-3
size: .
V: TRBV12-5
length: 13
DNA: TGTGCTAGTGGTTTGGGACAGGGAAACACCATATATTTT
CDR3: CASGLGQGNTIYF

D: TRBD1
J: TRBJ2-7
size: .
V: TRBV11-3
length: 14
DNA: TGTGCCAGCAGCATCGGACAGGGAGCCTACGAGCAGTACTTC
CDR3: CASSIGQGAYEQYF

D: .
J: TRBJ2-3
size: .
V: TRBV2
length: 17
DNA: TGTGCCAGCAACGGGGCGGGGGCCCTACTTAGCACAGATACGCAGTATTTT
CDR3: CASNGAGALLSTDTQYF

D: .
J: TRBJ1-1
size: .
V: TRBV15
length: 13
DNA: TGTGCCACCAGCGCCCGCGGCTCGAGTGAAGCTTTCTTT
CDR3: CATSARGSSEAFF

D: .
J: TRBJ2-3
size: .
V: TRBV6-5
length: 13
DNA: TGTGCCAGCAGTTCTGACTGGCCAGATACGCAGTATTTT
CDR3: CASSSDWPDTQYF

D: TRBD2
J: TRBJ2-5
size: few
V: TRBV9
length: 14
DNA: TGTGCCAGCAGCCCCGAGGCGGGGGGCGAGACCCAGTACTTC
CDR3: CASSPEAGGETQYF

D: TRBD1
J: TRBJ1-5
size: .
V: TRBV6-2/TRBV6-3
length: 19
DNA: TGTGCCAGCAGTTACTCATTACAGGGGGCTCGGTATAGCAATCAGCCCCAGCATTTT
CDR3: CASSYSLQGARYSNQPQHF

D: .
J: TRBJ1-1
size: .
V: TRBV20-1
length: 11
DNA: TGCAGTGCCAGCCCCCAGGGTAAAGCTTTCTTT
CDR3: CSASPQGKAFF

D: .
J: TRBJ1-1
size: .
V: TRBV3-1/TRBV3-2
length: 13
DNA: TGTGCCAGCAGCCATCCCGGACAGATTGAAGCTTTCTTT
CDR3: CASSHPGQIEAFF

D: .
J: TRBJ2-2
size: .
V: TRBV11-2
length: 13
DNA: TGTGCCAGCAGCTTAGTCCTCGCCGGGGAGCTGTTTTTT
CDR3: CASSLVLAGELFF

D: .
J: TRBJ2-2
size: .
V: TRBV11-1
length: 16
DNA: TGTGCCAGCAGCCCGCGGGACGGTAAAAACACCGGGGAGCTGTTTTTT
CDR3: CASSPRDGKNTGELFF

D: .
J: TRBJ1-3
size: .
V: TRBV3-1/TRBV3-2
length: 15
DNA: TGTGCCAGCAGCCAATTATCCTCCTCTGGAAACACCATATATTTT
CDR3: CASSQLSSSGNTIYF

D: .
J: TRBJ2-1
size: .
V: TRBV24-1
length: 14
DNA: TGTGCCACCAGTGATTTGCCTCCCGACAATGAGCAGTTCTTC
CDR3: CATSDLPPDNEQFF

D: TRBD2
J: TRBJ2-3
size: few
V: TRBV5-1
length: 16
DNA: TGCGCCAGCAGCAGATCCGGGACTAGCGGGGGTGATACGCAGTATTTT
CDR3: CASSRSGTSGGDTQYF

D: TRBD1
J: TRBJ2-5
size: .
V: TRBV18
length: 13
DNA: TGTGCCAGCTCATCCGACAGGGCGGAGACCCAGTACTTC
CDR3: CASSSDRAETQYF

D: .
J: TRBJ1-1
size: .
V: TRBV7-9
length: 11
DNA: TGTGCCTCCCGCGGGGTGGCTGAAGCTTTCTTT
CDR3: CASRGVAEAFF

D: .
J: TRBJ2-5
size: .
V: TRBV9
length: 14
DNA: TGTGCCAGCAGCGTTAGCGGCCGCCGTGAGACCCAGTACTTC
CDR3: CASSVSGRRETQYF

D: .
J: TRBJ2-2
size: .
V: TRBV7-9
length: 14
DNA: TGTGCCAGCAGCTCGACAGAGAACACCGGGGAGCTGTTTTTT
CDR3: CASSSTENTGELFF

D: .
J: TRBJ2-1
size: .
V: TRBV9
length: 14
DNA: TGTGCCAGCAGCACCGCGCCAACGGACAATGAGCAGTTCTTC
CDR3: CASSTAPTDNEQFF

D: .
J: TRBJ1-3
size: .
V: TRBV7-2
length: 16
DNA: TGTGCCAGCAGCCAACAGGGTACCCTCTCTGGAAACACCATATATTTT
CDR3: CASSQQGTLSGNTIYF

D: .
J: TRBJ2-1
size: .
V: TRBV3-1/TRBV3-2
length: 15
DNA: TGTGCCAGCGGGTATTTTCGGGGGGCGGTAAATGAGCAGTTCTTC
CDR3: CASGYFRGAVNEQFF

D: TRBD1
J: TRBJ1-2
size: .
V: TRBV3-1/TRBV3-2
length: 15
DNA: TGTGCCAGCAGCCAACGGGACAGGGGGCCCTATGGCTACACCTTC
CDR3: CASSQRDRGPYGYTF

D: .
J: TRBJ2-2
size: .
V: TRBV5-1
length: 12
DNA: TGCGCCAGCAGCCTGAACACCGGGGAGCTGTTTTTT
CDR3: CASSLNTGELFF

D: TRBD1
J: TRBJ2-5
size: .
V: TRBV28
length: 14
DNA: TGTGCCAGCAGTCCACAGGGGAAGGTGGAGACCCAGTACTTC
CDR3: CASSPQGKVETQYF

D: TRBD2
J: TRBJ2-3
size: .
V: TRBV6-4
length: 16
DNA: TGTGCCAGCAGTCCGACTAGCGGGGGCCGCACAGATACGCAGTATTTT
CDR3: CASSPTSGGRTDTQYF

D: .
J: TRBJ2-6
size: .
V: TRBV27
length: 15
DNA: TGTGCCAGCAGTCTAAGAGGGCCTGGGGCCAACGTCCTGACTTTC
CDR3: CASSLRGPGANVLTF

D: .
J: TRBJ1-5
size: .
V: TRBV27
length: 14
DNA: TGTGCCAGCAGTTTCTCACTCAGCAATCAGCCCCAGCATTTT
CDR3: CASSFSLSNQPQHF

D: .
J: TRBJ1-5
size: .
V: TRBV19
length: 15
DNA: TGTGCCAGTAGGCCCCGGGGGTTCGGCAATCAGCCCCAGCATTTT
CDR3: CASRPRGFGNQPQHF

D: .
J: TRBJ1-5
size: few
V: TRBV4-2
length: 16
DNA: TGTGCCAGCAGCCAAGAGGCCACAGGGTACAATCAGCCCCAGCATTTT
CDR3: CASSQEATGYNQPQHF

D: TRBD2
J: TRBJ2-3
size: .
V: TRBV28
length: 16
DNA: TGTGCCAGCAGTGCTAGACTAGCGGGGAGCACAGATACGCAGTATTTT
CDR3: CASSARLAGSTDTQYF

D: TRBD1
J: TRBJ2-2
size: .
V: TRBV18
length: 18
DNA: TGTGCCAGCTCACCACCAAGGATGCAGGGGGCCGGGTCCGGGGAGCTGTTTTTT
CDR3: CASSPPRMQGAGSGELFF

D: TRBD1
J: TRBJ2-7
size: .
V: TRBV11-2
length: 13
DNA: TGTGCCAGCAGCTGGGACAGTACCTACGAGCAGTACTTC
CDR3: CASSWDSTYEQYF

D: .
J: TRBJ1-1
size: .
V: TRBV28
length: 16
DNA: TGTGCCAGCAGCCTAGGAACCCGACCCAGGAACACTGAAGCTTTCTTT
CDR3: CASSLGTRPRNTEAFF

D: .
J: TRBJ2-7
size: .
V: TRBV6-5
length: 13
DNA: TGTGCCTCCGGACTCCAACCCTCCTACGAGCAGTACTTC
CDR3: CASGLQPSYEQYF

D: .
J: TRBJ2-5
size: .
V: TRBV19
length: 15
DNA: TGTGCCAGTAGGGGGGGGCTAGCTGTTGGCGGGACCCAGTACTTC
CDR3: CASRGGLAVGGTQYF

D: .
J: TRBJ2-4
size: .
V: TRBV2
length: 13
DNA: TGTGCCAGCAGTGCGTGGGCAGGCCTCATTCAGTACTTC
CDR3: CASSAWAGLIQYF

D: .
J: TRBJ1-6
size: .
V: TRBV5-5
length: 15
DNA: TGTGCCAGCAGCTTGGGGGGAGGATATAATTCACCCCTCCACTTT
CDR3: CASSLGGGYNSPLHF

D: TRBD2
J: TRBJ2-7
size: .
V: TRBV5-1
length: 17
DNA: TGCGCCAGCAGCTTGGCTAGCGGGGGGGCCAAAGCCTACGAGCAGTACTTC
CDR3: CASSLASGGAKAYEQYF

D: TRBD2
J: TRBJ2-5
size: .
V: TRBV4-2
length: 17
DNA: TGTGCCAGCAGCCAAGAAAGGCTAGCGGCCACTCGGGAGACCCAGTACTTC
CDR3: CASSQERLAATRETQYF

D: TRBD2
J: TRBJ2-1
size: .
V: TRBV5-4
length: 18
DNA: TGTGCCAGCAGCCAAGGACTAGCGGGGGGCGGCTCCTACAATGAGCAGTTCTTC
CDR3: CASSQGLAGGGSYNEQFF

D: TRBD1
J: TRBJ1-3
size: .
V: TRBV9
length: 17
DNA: TGTGCCAGCAGCGTAGCGGTAGGGGGCATCTCTGGAAACACCATATATTTT
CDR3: CASSVAVGGISGNTIYF

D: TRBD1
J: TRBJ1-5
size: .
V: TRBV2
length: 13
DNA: TGTGCCAGCAGGGGACAGGGGTCGGAGCCCCAGCATTTT
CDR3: CASRGQGSEPQHF

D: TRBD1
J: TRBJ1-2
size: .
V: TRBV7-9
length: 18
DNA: TGTGCCAGCAGCGGCGGAAAACCCGGGACAGGGCCAAACTATGGCTACACCTTC
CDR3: CASSGGKPGTGPNYGYTF

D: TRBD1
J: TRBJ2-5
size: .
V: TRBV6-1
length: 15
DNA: TGTGCCAGCAGTGAACCCGACAGGGGGCAAGAGACCCAGTACTTC
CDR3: CASSEPDRGQETQYF

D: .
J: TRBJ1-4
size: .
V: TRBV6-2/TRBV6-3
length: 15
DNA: TGTGCCAGCAGTTACCTGGGAGCAACTAATGAAAAACTGTTTTTT
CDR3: CASSYLGATNEKLFF

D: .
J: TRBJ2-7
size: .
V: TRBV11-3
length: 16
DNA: TGTGCCAGCAGCTCGCCAGGGGGGCTAAAAACCTACGAGCAGTACTTC
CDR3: CASSSPGGLKTYEQYF

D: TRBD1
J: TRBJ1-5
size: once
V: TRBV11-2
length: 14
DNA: TGTGCCAGCAGCCCACAGGGGGTTGATCAGCCCCAGCATTTT
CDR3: CASSPQGVDQPQHF